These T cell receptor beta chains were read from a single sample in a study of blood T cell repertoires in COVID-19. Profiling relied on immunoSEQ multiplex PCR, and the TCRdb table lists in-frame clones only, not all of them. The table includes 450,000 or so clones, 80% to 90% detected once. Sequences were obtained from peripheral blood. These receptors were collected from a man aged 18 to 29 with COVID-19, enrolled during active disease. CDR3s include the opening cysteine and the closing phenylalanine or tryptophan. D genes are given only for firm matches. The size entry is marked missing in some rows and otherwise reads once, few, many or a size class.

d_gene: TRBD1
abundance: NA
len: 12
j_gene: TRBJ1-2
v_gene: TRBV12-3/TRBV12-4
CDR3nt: TGTGCCAGCTCGGGACAGGGGCATGGCTACACCTTC
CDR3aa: CASSGQGHGYTF

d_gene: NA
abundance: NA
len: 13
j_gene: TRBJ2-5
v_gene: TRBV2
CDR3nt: TGTGCCAGCAGTGGTATGTTTCGGGAGACCCAGTACTTC
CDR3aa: CASSGMFRETQYF

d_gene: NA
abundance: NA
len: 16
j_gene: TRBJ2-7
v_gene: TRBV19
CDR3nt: TGTGCCAGTAGTATTAATTCGGGGGGCGGAATCTACGAGCAGTACTTC
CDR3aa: CASSINSGGGIYEQYF

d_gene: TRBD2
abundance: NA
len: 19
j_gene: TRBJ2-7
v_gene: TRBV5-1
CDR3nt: TGCGCCAGCAGCGAGAGAGCGGGATCCCCAGTACAAGACGGCTACGAGCAGTACTTC
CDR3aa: CASSERAGSPVQDGYEQYF

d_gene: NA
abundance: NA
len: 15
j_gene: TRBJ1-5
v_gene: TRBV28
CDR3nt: TGTGCCAGCAGTTTATGGGGGGCCGGCAATCAGCCCCAGCATTTT
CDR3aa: CASSLWGAGNQPQHF

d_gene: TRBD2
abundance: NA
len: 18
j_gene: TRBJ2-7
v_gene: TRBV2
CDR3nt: TGTGCCAGCATGTTACAACCTGAAGCTAGCGGGAACCCCTACGAGCAGTACTTC
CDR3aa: CASMLQPEASGNPYEQYF

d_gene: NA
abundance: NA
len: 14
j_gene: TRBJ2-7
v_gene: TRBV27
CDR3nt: TGTGCCAGCAGTGGCGGACAGAGCTCCTACGAGCAGTACTTC
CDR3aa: CASSGGQSSYEQYF

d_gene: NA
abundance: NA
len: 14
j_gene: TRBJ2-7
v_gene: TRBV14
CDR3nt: TGTGCCAGCAGCCTAGATCTACTCCATCTCGAGCAGTACTTC
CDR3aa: CASSLDLLHLEQYF

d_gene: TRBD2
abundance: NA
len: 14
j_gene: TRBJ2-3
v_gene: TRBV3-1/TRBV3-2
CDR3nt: TGTGCCAGCAGCCAGCGGGGGTCCACAGATACGCAGTATTTT
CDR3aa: CASSQRGSTDTQYF

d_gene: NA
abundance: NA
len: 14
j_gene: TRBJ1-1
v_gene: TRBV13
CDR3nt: TGTGCCAGCAGCCCAGGACCGAGGGGAGGTGAAGCTTTCTTT
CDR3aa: CASSPGPRGGEAFF

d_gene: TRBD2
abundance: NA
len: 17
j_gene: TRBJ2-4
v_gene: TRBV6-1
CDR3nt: TGTGCCAGCAGTGGGGGAGGACAGCGGGAGGGGAGAAACATTCAGTACTTC
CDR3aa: CASSGGGQREGRNIQYF

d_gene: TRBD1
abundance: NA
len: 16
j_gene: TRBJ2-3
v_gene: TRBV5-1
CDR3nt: TGCGCCAGCAGCTCCTCCGGGACAGGGGGCACAGATACGCAGTATTTT
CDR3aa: CASSSSGTGGTDTQYF

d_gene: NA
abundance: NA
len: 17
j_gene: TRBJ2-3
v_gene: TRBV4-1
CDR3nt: TGCGCCAGCAGACACATCCTAGCTGGACCTCTCACAGATACGCAGTATTTT
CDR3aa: CASRHILAGPLTDTQYF

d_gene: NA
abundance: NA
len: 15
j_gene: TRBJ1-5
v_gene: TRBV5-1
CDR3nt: TGCGCCAGCAGCGATTCAGGGCATAGCAATCAGCCCCAGCATTTT
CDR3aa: CASSDSGHSNQPQHF

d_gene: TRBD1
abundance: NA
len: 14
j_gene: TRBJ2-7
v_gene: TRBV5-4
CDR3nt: TGTGCCAGCAAAGGACAGGGAGACCTAGGCGAGCAGTACTTC
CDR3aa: CASKGQGDLGEQYF

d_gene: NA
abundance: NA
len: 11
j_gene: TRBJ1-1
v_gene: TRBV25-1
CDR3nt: TGTGCCAGCAGCGCCCTATCCGAAACTTTCTTT
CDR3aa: CASSALSETFF

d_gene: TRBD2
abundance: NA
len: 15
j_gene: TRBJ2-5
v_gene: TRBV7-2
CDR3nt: TGTGCCAGCAGCCAAGTAGCGGGAGGGGGAGAGACCCAGTACTTC
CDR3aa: CASSQVAGGGETQYF

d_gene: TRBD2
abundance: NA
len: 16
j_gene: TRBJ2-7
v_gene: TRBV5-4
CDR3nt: TGTGCCAGCAGCTTTTTGTCGGGGGGTAGCTCCTACGAGCAGTACTTC
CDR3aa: CASSFLSGGSSYEQYF

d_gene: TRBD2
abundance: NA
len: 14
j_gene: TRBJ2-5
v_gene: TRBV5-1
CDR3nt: TGCGCCAGCAGCAGCGGGGGGGCAGGAGAGACCCAGTACTTC
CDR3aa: CASSSGGAGETQYF

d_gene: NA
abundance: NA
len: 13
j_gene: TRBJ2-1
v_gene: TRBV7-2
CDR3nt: TGTGCCAGCAGCTTAGCTAGTTACAATGAGCAGTTCTTC
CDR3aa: CASSLASYNEQFF

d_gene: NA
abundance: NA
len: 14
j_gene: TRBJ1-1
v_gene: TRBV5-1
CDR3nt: TGCGCCAGCAGACCCCCCATGGGGCCCCTAAGAGCTTTCTTT
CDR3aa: CASRPPMGPLRAFF

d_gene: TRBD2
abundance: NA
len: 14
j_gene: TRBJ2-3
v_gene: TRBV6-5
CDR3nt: TGTGCCAGCAGCCCGGGACTAGCAACAGATACGCAGTATTTT
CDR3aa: CASSPGLATDTQYF

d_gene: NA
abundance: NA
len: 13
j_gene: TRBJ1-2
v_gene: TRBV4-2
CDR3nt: TGTGCCAGCGGTGGGGGGACGAACTATGGCTACACCTTC
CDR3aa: CASGGGTNYGYTF

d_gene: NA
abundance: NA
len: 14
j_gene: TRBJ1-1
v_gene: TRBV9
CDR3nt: TGTGCCAGCAGCGTAACAGGATCGGGCACTGAAGCTTTCTTT
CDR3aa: CASSVTGSGTEAFF

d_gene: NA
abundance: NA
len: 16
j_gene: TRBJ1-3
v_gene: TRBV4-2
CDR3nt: TGTGCCAGCAGCCAAGATCACGGAGGGCTTGGAAACACCATATATTTT
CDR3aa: CASSQDHGGLGNTIYF

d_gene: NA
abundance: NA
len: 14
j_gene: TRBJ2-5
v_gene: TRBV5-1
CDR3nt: TGCGCCAGCAGCCTCCAGGGGGGACAGGAGACCCAGTACTTC
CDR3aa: CASSLQGGQETQYF

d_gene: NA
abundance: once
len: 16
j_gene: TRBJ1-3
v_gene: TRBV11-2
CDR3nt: TGTGCCAGCAGCTTAGTTCCGGGGGGAGGAGGAAACACCATATATTTT
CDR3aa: CASSLVPGGGGNTIYF

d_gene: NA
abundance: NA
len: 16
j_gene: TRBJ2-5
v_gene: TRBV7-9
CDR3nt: TGTGCCAGCAGCTTAATGGCAGGGCCTTATTTCGAGACCCAGTACTTC
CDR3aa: CASSLMAGPYFETQYF